The 27 T cell receptor beta chains listed next were all sequenced from one sample in a study of identical twins (dated by TCRdb to 2015 to 2016). Libraries were constructed by 5' RACE. The sequencing machine was an Illumina HiSeq 2000. TCRdb handled the public reads itself, with Q25 trimming in fastp and clone calling in MiXCR, and kept productive beta chains. Rows with a matching CDR3 protein are joined into one entry that keeps the most common DNA and genes. The sample has 450,000 or so distinct CDR3 sequences on record, over 12% of them singletons. The top ten hold approximately 0.52% of the sample. This same sample was also taken into another study, of yellow fever vaccine responses in identical twins.

Sequences were obtained from CD4+ T cells sorted from blood. These receptors came from a woman younger than 30 in good health.

The V call is TRBV12-3 or TRBV12-4, the J call TRBJ2-6, with D maybe TRBD1 (5 bases). Trimming removed 6 bases from V and 0 bases from J, with 9 bases in between. The CDR3 is made up of 15 amino acids. CDR3 protein: CASRRQSSGANVLTF. DNA of the CDR3: TGTGCCAGCAGGCGACAGAGCTCTGGGGCCAACGTCCTGACTTTC.

The chain is built from TRBV6-2 or TRBV6-3 and TRBJ2-1; 8 bases line up with TRBD2. Germline CDR1 MNHEY, CDR2 SVGEGT. V was clipped by 2 bases and J by 0 bases; unmatched bases: 6. The CDR3 length is 17 residues. Here the CDR3 DNA reads TGTGCCAGCAGTTACGGGTCGGGAGGGAGCTCCTACAATGAGCAGTTCTTC. Translating it yields CASSYGSGGSSYNEQFF.

The chain joins TRBV12-3 or TRBV12-4 to TRBJ2-2; 7 nucleotides line up with TRBD1. The V gene end was trimmed by 6 bases and the J gene end by 4 bases; junction bases not matched to a gene: 8. The CDR3 runs 15 residues. The CDR3 sequence: CASRKGTVPTGELFF. CDR3 nucleotides: TGTGCCAGCAGGAAGGGGACAGTACCCACCGGGGAGCTGTTTTTT.

This clonotype has more than one count but fewer than ten. The rearrangement joins TRBV12-3 or TRBV12-4 to TRBJ1-4; the D is unclear. The CDR3 is 14 residues long. The V end lost 4 bases, the J end lost 1 base, and 7 bases lay between the germline ends. The CDR3 nucleotides read TGTGCCAGCAGTTCGCGCTTAACTAATGAAAAACTGTTTTTT. This codes for CASSSRLTNEKLFF.

V is TRBV29-1 and J is TRBJ2-4; 8 nucleotides match TRBD1. CDR3 size: 15 residues. Germline V lookup: CDR1 SQVTM, CDR2 ANQGSEA. With V trimmed by 7 bases and J by 0 bases, 8 bases remained unmatched. The CDR3 protein is CSAAQGGIAKNIQYF. The CDR3 DNA reads as TGCAGCGCCGCACAGGGGGGAATAGCCAAAAACATTCAGTACTTC.

This clonotype occurred once. This chain links TRBV28 with TRBJ2-1; D is unresolved. The CDR3 is made up of 12 amino acids. The germline V gene encodes CDR1 MDHEN and CDR2 SYDVKM. Trimming removed 1 base from V and 9 bases from J, with 7 bases in between. The chain's CDR3 is CASSLSAPEQFF. CDR3 coding DNA: TGTGCCAGCAGTTTATCGGCTCCTGAGCAGTTCTTC.

This clonotype was counted a few times. The J gene is TRBJ2-3, the V gene TRBV10-3; 7 nucleotides match TRBD2. The CDR3 spans 15 residues. The V segment lost 6 bases and the J segment 1 base; nucleotides outside the gene matches: 7. In germline, CDR1 is ENHRY, CDR2 SYGVKD. In DNA form, the CDR3 reads TGTGCCATCAGGCCGGGACTATCCCGCACAGATACGCAGTATTTT. Protein: CAIRPGLSRTDTQYF.

This clonotype has only a few counts. This chain joins TRBV4-3 and TRBJ2-2; 11 nucleotides agree with TRBD1. Germline V CDR1 and CDR2: LGHNA, YSLEER. This CDR3 contains 15 residues. After removal of 3 bases from V and 7 bases from J, the junction contained 4 bases not matched to a gene. CDR3 sequence: CASSQDRGQVGELFF. The CDR3 nucleotides read TGCGCCAGCAGCCAGGACAGGGGGCAGGTCGGGGAGCTGTTTTTT.

In its sample, this clonotype was seen once. The chain combines TRBV29-1 with TRBJ2-2; 8 nucleotides line up with TRBD1. J gave up 5 bases and V 4 bases, and 0 bases lay outside the gene matches. CDR1 SQVTM and CDR2 ANQGSEA come from the germline V gene. This CDR3 spans 12 amino acids. The CDR3 sequence: CSVGTGTGELFF. The CDR3 bases are TGCAGCGTTGGGACAGGGACCGGGGAGCTGTTTTTT.

The chain has TRBV3-1 and TRBJ1-5; a possible D gene is TRBD1 (5 bases). The V gene's germline CDR1 is LGHDT and CDR2 YNNKEL (reference sequence). The CDR3 spans 13 residues. Trimming left V 3 bases short and J 6 bases short, with 9 bases between. Here the CDR3 DNA reads TGTGCCAGCAGCCAGGGGACTCTTCAGCCCCAGCATTTT. Translating gives CASSQGTLQPQHF.

This clonotype was picked up a small number of times. The rearrangement links TRBV14 to TRBJ2-7, with D possibly being TRBD2 (5 bases). Germline V gene data show CDR1 as SGHDN and CDR2 as FVKESK. The CDR3 contains 15 residues. The V and J ends lost 1 base and 5 bases respectively, with 15 bases between them. Written as DNA, the CDR3 is TGTGCCAGCAGCCAAGGCCGGGGTGGAAGAAACGAGCAGTACTTC. It specifies CASSQGRGGRNEQYF.

The sample holds a few counts of this clonotype. V is TRBV15 and J is TRBJ2-7; TRBD1 matches 8 bases. Losses at the gene ends were 4 bases for V and 0 bases for J; bases not matched to a gene: 2. Germline lookup yields CDR1 LNHNV and CDR2 YYDKDF (reference sequence). This CDR3 spans 14 amino acids. CDR3 sequence: CATSKDRASYEQYF. In DNA form, the CDR3 reads TGTGCCACCAGCAAGGACAGGGCCTCCTACGAGCAGTACTTC.

A few counts support this clonotype. This chain connects TRBV12-3 or TRBV12-4 to TRBJ2-3; D unresolved. Deletions cut 5 bases from V and 3 bases from J, with 12 bases between. This CDR3 has 14 amino acids. The CDR3 here is CASSPPPRTDTQYF. For the CDR3, the DNA is TGTGCCAGCAGTCCTCCACCTCGAACAGATACGCAGTATTTT.

This clonotype was counted between two and nine times. The CDR3 sequence is CASRPDTGWSEKLFF. In DNA form, the CDR3 reads TGTGCCAGCAGACCCGACACAGGGTGGAGTGAAAAACTGTTTTTT. The V and J genes are TRBV12-3 or TRBV12-4 and TRBJ1-4, with a weak D call TRBD1 (6 bases). V gave up 6 bases and J gave up 7 bases, with 18 bases separating them. This CDR3 is 15 amino acids long.

This chain links TRBV7-2 with TRBJ2-1; D possibly corresponds to TRBD1 (5 bases). The germline V gene has CDR1 SGHTA and CDR2 FQGNSA. The CDR3 loop spans 15 amino acids. Deletions cut 3 bases from V and 2 bases from J, with 11 bases between. DNA of the CDR3: TGTGCCAGCAGCTTGCCCAGGGTTGCCTACAATGAGCAGTTCTTC. As protein: CASSLPRVAYNEQFF.

The rearrangement joins TRBV5-8 to TRBJ2-1, with TRBD2 identical over 10 bases. This CDR3 has 14 amino acids. Germline trimming cut 2 bases from V and 14 bases from J; bases unmatched to any gene: 10. CDR1 is SGHTS and CDR2 is YDEGEE in the germline V gene. This CDR3 is CASSFLAGVSQEFF. The CDR3 DNA follows: TGTGCCAGCAGCTTTCTAGCGGGAGTCTCGCAGGAGTTCTTC.

This clonotype was seen many times. The chain couples TRBV6-5 to TRBJ2-5; D is uncertain. CDR3 length: 14 amino acids. Trimming cost V 5 bases and J 4 bases, with 14 bases left between them. Germline V lookup: CDR1 MNHEY, CDR2 SVGAGI. The CDR3 bases are TGTGCCAGCAGTCATCGAAAAAGCGTAGAGACCCAGTACTTC. Protein: CASSHRKSVETQYF.

The CDR3 reads CSARVGSSYNSPLHF. The CDR3 bases are TGCAGTGCTAGAGTTGGGAGCTCCTATAATTCACCCCTCCACTTT. V usage is TRBV20-1 and J usage is TRBJ1-6, with D uncertain. Germline CDR1 is DFQATT and CDR2 is SNEGSKA (reference sequence). Trimming stripped 1 base from V and 0 bases from J, with 7 bases between. The CDR3 sequence is 15 residues long.

The chain links TRBV5-1 to TRBJ2-6, with 8 bases fitting TRBD1. With 1 base clipped from V and 0 bases from J, the junction kept 3 bases outside the gene matches. Germline V CDR1 and CDR2: SGHRS, YFSETQ. The CDR3 totals 17 residues. CDR3 in amino acids: CASSLSGQASGANVLTF. The CDR3 DNA reads TGCGCCAGCAGCTTGTCGGGACAGGCCTCTGGGGCCAACGTCCTGACTTTC.

This clonotype came up a few times. The chain uses TRBV6-2 or TRBV6-3 and TRBJ2-7; perhaps TRBD2 as D (5 bases). The germline V and J ends were trimmed by 6 bases and 5 bases, with 14 bases remaining between them. CDR3 length: 13 amino acids. Per germline, CDR1 MNHEY and CDR2 SVGEGT. The CDR3 sequence is CASSYRGFNEQYF. In DNA, the CDR3 is TGTGCCAGCAGCTACCGGGGTTTCAACGAGCAGTACTTC.

This clonotype has a handful of counts. This chain links TRBV4-3 with TRBJ2-1; 7 bases are shared with TRBD2. Germline V gene lookup returns CDR1 LGHNA and CDR2 YSLEER. V shed 0 bases, J shed 15 bases, and the junction held 11 bases outside the gene matches. The CDR3 length is 14 residues. CDR3 sequence: CASSQEGGTSHLFF. Written as DNA, the CDR3 is TGCGCCAGCAGCCAAGAGGGAGGGACTTCCCATTTGTTCTTC.

The genes are TRBV11-2 and TRBJ2-1; unclear D gene. Trimming pared 5 bases from V and 0 bases from J, leaving 20 bases between. The CDR3 has 18 amino acids. CDR1 is SGHAT, CDR2 FQNNGV, per germline. The CDR3 coding sequence is TGTGCCAGCAGCCGCGCCGTGTTAGCCCTAAGCTCCTACAATGAGCAGTTCTTC. It translates to CASSRAVLALSSYNEQFF.

This rearrangement joins TRBV27 to TRBJ1-1; D gene ambiguous. The germline V and J ends were trimmed by 6 bases and 1 base, with 9 bases remaining between them. The CDR3 consists of 13 residues. Germline values: CDR1 MNHEY, CDR2 SMNVEV (reference sequence). CDR3 sequence: CASRYQWNTEAFF. CDR3 DNA sequence: TGTGCCAGCAGATACCAGTGGAACACTGAAGCTTTCTTT.

The rearrangement joins TRBV21-1 to TRBJ2-7; TRBD2, the table's D call, lacks a check against the DNA. TRBV21-1 is a pseudogene segment. This CDR3 region has 15 residues. The CDR3 region has the DNA TGTGCCAGTATGGGAGCCGGTGGAAGGCGAAACGAGCAGTACTTC. Translating gives CASMGAGGRRNEQYF.

The chain recombines TRBV11-2 with TRBJ2-7; D unclear. V shed 1 base and J shed 2 bases, with 12 bases lying between them. The CDR3 is 15 amino acids. Germline V gives CDR1 SGHAT, CDR2 FQNNGV. The CDR3 coding sequence is TGTGCCAGCAGCTTAGGGGATTCCCCCGCCTACGAGCAGTACTTC. This sequence encodes CASSLGDSPAYEQYF.

The rearrangement uses TRBV5-1 and TRBJ2-3, with a possible D match to TRBD2 (6 bases). Germline loops: CDR1 SGHRS, CDR2 YFSETQ. CDR3 length: 20 residues. The V end lost 0 bases, the J end lost 0 bases, and 23 bases lay between the germline ends. The DNA for the CDR3 is TGCGCCAGCAGCTTGGCTCCGGGAGTTTCCACCTCTTCTAGCACAGATACGCAGTATTTT. Translating it yields CASSLAPGVSTSSSTDTQYF.

This clonotype was detected only a few times. CDR3 nucleotide sequence: TGTGCCAGCAAGGACGGAGTCTCTGGGGCCAACGTCCTGACTTTC. This sequence encodes CASKDGVSGANVLTF. This chain links TRBV2 with TRBJ2-6; unclear D gene. This CDR3 contains 15 residues. Germline-derived CDR1 and CDR2 are SNHLY and FYNNEI. Trimming left V 7 bases short and J 0 bases short, with 10 bases between.